This TCR beta chain was identified in a study of cytomegalovirus exposure and HLA in healthy donors. Per germline, CDR1 SEHNR and CDR2 FQNEAQ (reference sequence). The J segment lost 3 bases and the V segment lost 6 bases, leaving 3 bases of the junction unmatched. The CDR3 consists of 15 residues. The PCR ran on 60 Vbeta and 13 Jbeta primers. Clones were sequenced by immunoSEQ multiplex PCR, and TCRdb holds only the in-frame ones, with some missing. The sample consists of around 67,000 clones, roughly 69% of them appearing once. Points from the study as a whole: Further analysis, carried out later, found HLA-associated TCR beta chains more clonally expanded than equally common other chains. HLA allele associations emerged for 16,951 TCR beta sequences in a later analysis, at 0.05 false discovery rate.

As regards this clone: The antigen is unknown.

The chain links TRBV7-9 to TRBJ2-2, with 11 positions matching TRBD2. This TCR was recovered from a woman aged 50 to 60 in good health and CMV-seronegative. The sequenced material came from PBMCs. CDR3: CASRGLAEDTGELFF. The CDR3 nucleotides are TGTGCCAGCAGGGGACTAGCGGAGGACACCGGGGAGCTGTTTTTT.